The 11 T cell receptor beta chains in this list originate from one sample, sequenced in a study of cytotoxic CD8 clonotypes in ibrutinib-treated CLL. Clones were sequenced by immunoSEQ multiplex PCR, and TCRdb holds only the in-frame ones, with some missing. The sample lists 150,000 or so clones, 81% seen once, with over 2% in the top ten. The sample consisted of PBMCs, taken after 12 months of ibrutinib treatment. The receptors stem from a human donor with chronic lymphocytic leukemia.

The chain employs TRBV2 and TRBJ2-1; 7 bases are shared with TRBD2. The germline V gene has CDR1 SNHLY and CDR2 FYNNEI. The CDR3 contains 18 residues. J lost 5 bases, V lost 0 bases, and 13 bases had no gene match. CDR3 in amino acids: CASSEAWSGRGKDNEQFF. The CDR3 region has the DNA TGTGCCAGCAGTGAAGCGTGGTCAGGGCGGGGGAAAGACAATGAGCAGTTCTTC. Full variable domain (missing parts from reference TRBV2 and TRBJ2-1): EPEVTQTPSHQVTQMGQEVILRCVPISNHLYFYWYRQILGQKVEFLVSFYNNEISEKSEIFDDQFSVERPDGSNFTLKIRSTKLEDSAMYFCASSEAWSGRGKDNEQFFGPGTRLTVL.

The CDR3 spells CASSLGSTGDGEKLFF. DNA for the CDR3: TGTGCCAGCAGCTTGGGATCCACAGGGGATGGTGAAAAACTGTTTTTT. The chain recombines TRBV5-4 with TRBJ1-4; 7 bases map to TRBD1. V trimming: 0 bases; J trimming: 7 bases; junction bases outside the gene matches: 9. This CDR3 has 16 amino acids. Germline lookup yields CDR1 SGHNT and CDR2 YYREEE (reference sequence).

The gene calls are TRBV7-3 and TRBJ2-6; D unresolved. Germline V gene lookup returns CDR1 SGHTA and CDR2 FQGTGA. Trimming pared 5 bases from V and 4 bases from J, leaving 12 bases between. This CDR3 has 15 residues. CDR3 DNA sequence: TGTGCCAGCAGCCCCGAACTGTGGGGGGCCAACGTCCTGACTTTC. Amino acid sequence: CASSPELWGANVLTF. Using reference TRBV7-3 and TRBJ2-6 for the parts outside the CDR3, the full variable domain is GAGVSQTPSNKVTEKGKYVELRCDPISGHTALYWYRQSLGQGPEFLIYFQGTGAADDSGLPNDRFFAVRPEGSVSTLKIQRTERGDSAVYLCASSPELWGANVLTFGAGSRLTVL.

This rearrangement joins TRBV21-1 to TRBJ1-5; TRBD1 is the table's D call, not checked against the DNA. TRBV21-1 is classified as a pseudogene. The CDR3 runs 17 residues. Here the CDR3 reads CASRERTGDDRDEPQHF. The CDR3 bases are TGTGCCAGCAGAGAAAGAACAGGGGACGATCGTGATGAGCCCCAGCATTTT.

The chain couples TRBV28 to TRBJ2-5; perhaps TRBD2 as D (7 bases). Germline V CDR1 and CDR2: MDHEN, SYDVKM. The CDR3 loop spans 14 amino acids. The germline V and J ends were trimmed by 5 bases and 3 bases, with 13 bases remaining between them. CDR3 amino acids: CASSGGGAKETQYF. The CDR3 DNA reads TGTGCCAGCAGTGGGGGGGGCGCGAAAGAGACCCAGTACTTC.

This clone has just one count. DNA for the CDR3: TGTGCCAGCAGTAGACAGGGGGCTCCCACAGATACGCAGTATTTT. This gives the protein CASSRQGAPTDTQYF. The rearrangement joins TRBV2 to TRBJ2-3; TRBD1 matches 10 bases. After removal of 5 bases from V and 2 bases from J, the junction contained 4 bases not matched to a gene. CDR1 is SNHLY and CDR2 is FYNNEI in the germline V gene. CDR3 length equals 15 residues.

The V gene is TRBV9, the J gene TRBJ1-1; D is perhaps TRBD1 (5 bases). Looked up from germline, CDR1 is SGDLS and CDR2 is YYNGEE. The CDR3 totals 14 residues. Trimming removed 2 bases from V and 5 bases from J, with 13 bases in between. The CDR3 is CASSVDEGQTEAFF. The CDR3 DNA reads TGTGCCAGCAGCGTCGACGAGGGGCAAACTGAAGCTTTCTTT. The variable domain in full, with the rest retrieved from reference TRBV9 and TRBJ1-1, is DSGVTQTPKHLITATGQRVTLRCSPRSGDLSVYWYQQSLDQGLQFLIQYYNGEERAKGNILERFSAQQFPDLHSELNLSSLELGDSALYFCASSVDEGQTEAFFGQGTRLTVV.

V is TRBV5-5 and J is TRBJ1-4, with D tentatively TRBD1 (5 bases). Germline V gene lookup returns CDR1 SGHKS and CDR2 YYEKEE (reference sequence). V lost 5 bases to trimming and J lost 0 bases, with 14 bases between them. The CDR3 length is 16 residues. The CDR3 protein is CASRIRGQATNEKLFF. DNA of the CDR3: TGTGCCAGCAGGATTCGGGGCCAGGCAACTAATGAAAAACTGTTTTTT.

The CDR3 protein is CASRSSTNEQFF. As DNA, the CDR3 is TGTGCCAGCAGATCTAGTACCAATGAGCAGTTCTTC. The rearrangement joins TRBV28 to TRBJ2-1, with unresolved D. Per the germline V gene, CDR1 is MDHEN and CDR2 is SYDVKM. The V end was cut by 6 bases, the J end by 6 bases, with 9 bases between. The CDR3 is 12 residues long.

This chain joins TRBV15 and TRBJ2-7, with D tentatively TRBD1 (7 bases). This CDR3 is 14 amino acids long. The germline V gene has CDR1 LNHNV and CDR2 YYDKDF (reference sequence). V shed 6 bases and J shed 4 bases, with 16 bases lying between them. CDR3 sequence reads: CATSRQGGSYEQYF. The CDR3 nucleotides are TGTGCCACCAGTAGACAGGGAGGTTCGTACGAGCAGTACTTC. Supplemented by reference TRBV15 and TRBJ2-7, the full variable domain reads DAMVIQNPRYQVTQFGKPVTLSCSQTLNHNVMYWYQQKSSQAPKLLFHYYDKDFNNEADTPDNFQSRRPNTSFCFLDIRSPGLGDTAMYLCATSRQGGSYEQYFGPGTRLTVT.

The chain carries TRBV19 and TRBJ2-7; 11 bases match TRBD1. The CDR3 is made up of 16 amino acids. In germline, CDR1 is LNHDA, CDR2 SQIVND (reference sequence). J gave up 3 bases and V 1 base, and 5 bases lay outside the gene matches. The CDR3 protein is CASSIVSGTGGYEQYF. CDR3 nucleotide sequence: TGTGCCAGTAGTATAGTATCGGGGACAGGGGGCTACGAGCAGTACTTC.